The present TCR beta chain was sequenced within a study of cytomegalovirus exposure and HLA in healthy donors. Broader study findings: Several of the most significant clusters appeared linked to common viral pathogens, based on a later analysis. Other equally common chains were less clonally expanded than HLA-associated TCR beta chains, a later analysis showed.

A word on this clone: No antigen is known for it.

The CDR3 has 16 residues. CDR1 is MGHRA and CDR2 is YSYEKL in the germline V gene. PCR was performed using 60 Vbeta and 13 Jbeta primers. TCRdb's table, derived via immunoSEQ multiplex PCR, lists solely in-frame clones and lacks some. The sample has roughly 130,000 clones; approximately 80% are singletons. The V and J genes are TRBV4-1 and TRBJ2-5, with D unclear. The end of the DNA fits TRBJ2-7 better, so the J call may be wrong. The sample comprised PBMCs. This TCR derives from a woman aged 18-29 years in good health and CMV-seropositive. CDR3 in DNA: TGCGCCAGCAGCGAAGGCGGCGTACGTTATCCCTACGAGCAGTACTTC. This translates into CASSEGGVRYPYEQYF.